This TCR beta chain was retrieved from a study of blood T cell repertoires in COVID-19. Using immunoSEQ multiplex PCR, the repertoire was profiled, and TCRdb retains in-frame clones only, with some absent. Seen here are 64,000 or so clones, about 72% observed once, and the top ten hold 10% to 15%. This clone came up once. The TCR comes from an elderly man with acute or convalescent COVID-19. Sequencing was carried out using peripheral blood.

The CDR3 DNA reads as TGTGCCAGCAGCTGCCGGGACAGGGACGGCTACGAGCAGTACTTC. It encodes CASSCRDRDGYEQYF. The chain recombines TRBV12-1 with TRBJ2-7; whether TRBD1, the table's D call, matches the DNA was not checked. TRBV12-1 is a pseudogene. CDR3 length: 15 amino acids.